One sample yielded the 27 T cell receptor beta chains listed below, sequenced in a study of identical twins (dated by TCRdb to about 2016). The library came from 5' RACE. Sequencing relied on an Illumina HiSeq 2000. TCRdb cleaned the public reads at Q25 with fastp, built clones with MiXCR and kept in-frame beta chains. Rows are combined by CDR3 protein, so each entry shows the most common genes and DNA. Recorded for this sample are approximately 350,000 distinct CDR3 sequences; around an eighth of them occurred a single time. Roughly 7% of the sample comes from the top ten. Another study also made use of these data, one on yellow fever vaccine responses in identical twins.

Sequencing used CD8+ T cells sorted from blood. All receptors derive from a woman aged 18-35 years in good health.

Only a few counts were recorded for this clonotype. The chain joins TRBV3-1 to TRBJ2-3; TRBD2 agrees at 7 bases. Trimming at V came to 4 bases and at J to 2 bases, leaving 9 bases not matched to a gene. CDR1 and CDR2 (germline): LGHDT, YNNKEL (reference sequence). CDR3 length equals 16 residues. The CDR3 region has the DNA TGTGCCAGCAGCCCACAGGTGCGGGAGATCACAGATACGCAGTATTTT. It is translated as CASSPQVREITDTQYF.

This chain connects TRBV5-5 to TRBJ2-1, with D possibly being TRBD2 (6 bases). The germline V gene encodes CDR1 SGHKS and CDR2 YYEKEE (reference sequence). The CDR3 covers 15 residues. V was clipped by 4 bases and J by 4 bases, with 15 bases between them. CDR3 amino acids: CASSTARDSYNEQFF. The CDR3 region has the DNA TGTGCCAGCAGCACAGCCCGGGACTCTTACAATGAGCAGTTCTTC.

This chain connects TRBV6-1 to TRBJ2-5; TRBD2 aligns across 12 bases. Germline lookup yields CDR1 MNHNS and CDR2 SASEGT. The J segment lost 5 bases and the V segment lost 0 bases, leaving 7 bases of the junction unmatched. The CDR3 has 17 residues. Here the CDR3 DNA reads TGTGCCAGCAGTGAAGCCTTCGGACTAGCGGGGATGGAGACCCAGTACTTC. It is translated as CASSEAFGLAGMETQYF.

V is TRBV20-1 and J is TRBJ2-3; D not certain. The ends were cut back, 6 bases at V and 0 bases at J, with 16 bases in the middle. The length of the CDR3 is 15 residues. The germline V gene encodes CDR1 DFQATT and CDR2 SNEGSKA (reference sequence). The chain's CDR3 is CSATPLTESTDTQYF. Written as DNA, the CDR3 is TGCAGTGCGACCCCACTAACCGAAAGCACAGATACGCAGTATTTT.

In its sample, this clonotype was seen a few times. The V and J genes are TRBV28 and TRBJ1-1; D not resolved. There are 14 residues in the CDR3. V gave up 10 bases and J gave up 2 bases, with 17 bases separating them. Looked up from germline, CDR1 is MDHEN and CDR2 is SYDVKM. The CDR3 spells CATNSVRYNTEAFF. The CDR3 DNA is TGTGCCACCAACTCCGTGAGGTATAACACTGAAGCTTTCTTT. Full variable domain (remainder filled in from reference TRBV28 and TRBJ1-1): DVKVTQSSRYLVKRTGEKVFLECVQDMDHENMFWYRQDPGLGLRLIYFSYDVKMKEKGDIPEGYSVSREKKERFSLILESASTNQTSMYLCATNSVRYNTEAFFGQGTRLTVV.

The V and J genes are TRBV28 and TRBJ2-5; 9 positions agree with TRBD2. The CDR3 sequence is 15 residues long. With 5 bases clipped from V and 5 bases from J, the junction kept 9 bases outside the gene matches. Germline V lookup: CDR1 MDHEN, CDR2 SYDVKM. CDR3: CASSSGRWAGETQYF. Here the CDR3 DNA reads TGTGCCAGCAGTAGCGGGAGGTGGGCCGGGGAGACCCAGTACTTC.

The table lists this clonotype with a few counts. The rearrangement uses TRBV4-1 and TRBJ1-1; possible D gene TRBD1, 5 bases. The CDR3 runs 15 residues. Germline assignment: CDR1 MGHRA and CDR2 YSYEKL. Trimming cost V 4 bases and J 0 bases, with 12 bases left between them. The CDR3 nucleotides are TGCGCCAGCAGCCCCCGGGACGGGATGAACACTGAAGCTTTCTTT. Protein sequence: CASSPRDGMNTEAFF.

This clonotype has just a few counts. The CDR3 sequence is CASSSTGLAGLYEQYV. CDR3 bases: TGTGCCAGCAGTTCCACGGGACTAGCGGGGCTCTACGAGCAGTACGTC. The rearrangement uses TRBV6-2 or TRBV6-3 and TRBJ2-7, with TRBD2 identical over 13 bases. With 4 bases clipped from V and 3 bases from J, the junction kept 6 bases outside the gene matches. Germline CDR1 reads MNHEY; CDR2 reads SVGEGT. The CDR3 loop spans 16 amino acids.

This clonotype occurred a few times. The CDR3 sequence: CSASPAGILEETQYF. CDR3 DNA sequence: TGCAGTGCTAGCCCAGCGGGAATCTTAGAAGAGACCCAGTACTTC. The chain uses TRBV20-1 and TRBJ2-5, with TRBD2 matching over 7 bases. Trimming at V came to 3 bases and at J to 3 bases, leaving 10 bases not matched to a gene. This CDR3 has 15 residues. Germline V gives CDR1 DFQATT, CDR2 SNEGSKA (reference sequence).

The chain uses TRBV24-1 and TRBJ1-1, with a weak D call TRBD1 (6 bases). The CDR3 consists of 12 residues. In germline, CDR1 is KGHDR, CDR2 SFDVKD. V lost 4 bases and J lost 11, with 13 bases in between. The CDR3 nucleotides read TGTGCCACCAGTGACACCCCAGGGGATGCTTTCTTT. Its protein is CATSDTPGDAFF.

In its sample, this clonotype was seen many times. The genes are TRBV14 and TRBJ1-2, with unresolved D. Germline CDR1 reads SGHDN; CDR2 reads FVKESK. The V end was cut by 1 base, the J end by 5 bases, with 14 bases between. The length of the CDR3 is 15 residues. CDR3 bases: TGTGCCAGCAGCCAAGTCTCCGGGATTAGATATGGCTACACCTTC. This gives the protein CASSQVSGIRYGYTF.

V gene TRBV6-5 combines with J gene TRBJ2-7, with D unresolved. Per germline, CDR1 MNHEY and CDR2 SVGAGI. This CDR3 is 18 amino acids long. V was pared by 0 bases and J by 0 bases, with 18 bases between. The CDR3 DNA reads as TGTGCCAGCAGTTACTCGAGGCCCCCGGCTGGGAACTCCTACGAGCAGTACTTC. It specifies CASSYSRPPAGNSYEQYF.

J is TRBJ2-7 and V is TRBV20-1; 9 bases are shared with TRBD1. V was pared by 0 bases and J by 8 bases, with 11 bases of the junction left unmatched. Germline V gene data show CDR1 as DFQATT and CDR2 as SNEGSKA (reference sequence). This CDR3 is 15 amino acids long. The DNA of the CDR3 is TGCAGTGCTAGAGATCAACAAGGACAGGGGTATCAGCAGTACGTC. Residues: CSARDQQGQGYQQYV.

The J gene is TRBJ2-1, the V gene TRBV27; perhaps TRBD1 as D (5 bases). The germline V gene has CDR1 MNHEY and CDR2 SMNVEV (reference sequence). The CDR3 consists of 14 residues. V lost 3 bases and J 4 bases, leaving 10 bases between the germline ends. CDR3 in DNA: TGTGCCAGCAGTTTCTCGGCAGGGTACAATGAGCAGTTCTTC. The encoded protein is CASSFSAGYNEQFF.

There are a few counts of this clonotype. This chain uses TRBV25-1 with TRBJ2-5; 7 nucleotides agree with TRBD1. V was clipped by 4 bases and J by 1 base; unmatched bases: 12. The CDR3 is 17 residues long. Germline V gene data show CDR1 as MGHDK and CDR2 as SYGVNS. The DNA of the CDR3 is TGTGCCAGCAGTGGACCGCGGCGACAGGGTAGCCAAGAGACCCAGTACTTC. It specifies CASSGPRRQGSQETQYF. Complete variable domain (other parts from reference TRBV25-1 and TRBJ2-5): EADIYQTPRYLVIGTGKKITLECSQTMGHDKMYWYQQDPGMELHLIHYSYGVNSTEKGDLSSESTVSRIRTEHFPLTLESARPSHTSQYLCASSGPRRQGSQETQYFGPGTRLLVL.

The chain recombines TRBV29-1 with TRBJ2-7; no clear D gene. The germline V gene has CDR1 SQVTM and CDR2 ANQGSEA. This CDR3 is 11 amino acids long. The V and J ends lost 6 bases and 2 bases respectively, with 8 bases between them. CDR3 DNA sequence: TGCAGCGTCGAAAATGCCTACGAGCAGTACTTC. Protein product: CSVENAYEQYF.

This sequence joins TRBV7-3 and TRBJ1-1; TRBD1 might be the D (5 bases). Germline CDR1 reads SGHTA; CDR2 reads FQGTGA. The V and J ends lost 1 base and 3 bases respectively, with 6 bases between them. The CDR3 runs to 13 residues. The CDR3: CASSLKGDTEAFF. The CDR3 DNA reads as TGTGCCAGCAGCTTAAAAGGGGACACTGAAGCTTTCTTT.

The rearrangement uses TRBV13 and TRBJ2-2; D unclear. CDR1 is PRHDT, CDR2 FYEKMQ, per germline (reference sequence). This CDR3 has 17 residues. Trimming shortened V by 1 base and J by 0 bases, and 12 bases separated the two germline ends. The DNA of the CDR3 is TGTGCCAGCAGCTTAGTGTTAGTGAGCGCGAACACCGGGGAGCTGTTTTTT. Translated: CASSLVLVSANTGELFF.

This clonotype was observed a handful of times. The V call is TRBV11-2, the J call TRBJ2-5; 12 bases map to TRBD2. The germline V gene encodes CDR1 SGHAT and CDR2 FQNNGV. V dropped 4 bases and J dropped 1; count of bases not matched to a gene: 4. CDR3 size: 16 residues. CDR3 in amino acids: CASSSRLAGVQETQYF. CDR3 sequence (DNA): TGTGCCAGCAGCTCAAGACTAGCGGGGGTCCAAGAGACCCAGTACTTC.

This chain joins TRBV20-1 and TRBJ2-7; TRBD2 matches at 8 bases. The CDR3 loop spans 16 amino acids. The J segment lost 3 bases and the V segment lost 0 bases, leaving 10 bases of the junction unmatched. The V gene's germline CDR1 is DFQATT and CDR2 SNEGSKA (reference sequence). The CDR3 protein is CSARDSFRGRYYEQYF. Here the CDR3 DNA reads TGCAGTGCTAGAGATTCTTTTCGCGGGAGGTACTACGAGCAGTACTTC.

Ten or more counts support this clonotype. The CDR3 DNA reads TGCAGCGTTGAAGGATTAGCGGGCATGCCCTACGAGCAGTACTTC. Translated, it gives CSVEGLAGMPYEQYF. This chain links TRBV29-1 with TRBJ2-7; 7 bases match TRBD2. Germline trimming cut 1 base from V and 2 bases from J; bases unmatched to any gene: 8. Germline lookup yields CDR1 SQVTM and CDR2 ANQGSEA. The CDR3 is 15 residues long.

This clonotype was seen only a few times. The chain combines TRBV27 with TRBJ1-5, with 7 bases matching TRBD1. The V gene end was trimmed by 6 bases and the J gene end by 5 bases; junction bases not matched to a gene: 10. CDR1 and CDR2 (germline): MNHEY, SMNVEV (reference sequence). CDR3 size: 15 residues. This CDR3 is CASSQRPGGHQPQHF. The CDR3 coding sequence is TGTGCCAGCAGCCAAAGGCCAGGGGGGCATCAGCCCCAGCATTTT.

The table lists this clonotype with a few counts. The V gene is TRBV15, the J gene TRBJ2-5; D is unresolved. The germline V gene has CDR1 LNHNV and CDR2 YYDKDF (reference sequence). The CDR3 extends over 13 amino acids. V was trimmed by 3 bases and J by 2 bases, leaving 7 bases between them. CDR3 DNA: TGTGCCACCAGCAGCGGAACTCAAGAGACCCAGTACTTC. Translated: CATSSGTQETQYF.

As regards this clonotype: A much larger clone is a single base away; this may be a read error. J is TRBJ2-7 and V is TRBV5-1, with 7 bases that match TRBD1. Germline V lookup: CDR1 SGHRS, CDR2 YFSETQ. The CDR3 totals 13 residues. CDR3 residues: CASSADREYGQYV. CDR3 DNA: TGCGCCAGCAGCGCCGACAGGGAATACGGGCAGTACGTC.

This clonotype has a count of ten or more. J is TRBJ2-3 and V is TRBV28; the D gene is possibly TRBD2 (5 bases). This CDR3 spans 13 amino acids. V shed 4 bases and J shed 2 bases, with 7 bases lying between them. Germline V lookup: CDR1 MDHEN, CDR2 SYDVKM. This CDR3 is CASSSTNTDTQYF. CDR3 bases: TGTGCCAGCAGTTCGACTAACACAGATACGCAGTATTTT.

The chain recombines TRBV21-1 with TRBJ2-1; the table gives TRBD2 as D, unverified against the DNA. TRBV21-1 is marked as a pseudogene. This CDR3 is 15 amino acids long. The CDR3 region is CASSPGLAGPNEQFF. CDR3 coding DNA: TGTGCCAGCAGCCCGGGACTAGCGGGACCCAATGAGCAGTTCTTC.

The gene calls are TRBV13 and TRBJ2-5, with TRBD2 matching over 11 bases. With 4 bases clipped from V and 4 bases from J, the junction kept 8 bases outside the gene matches. Germline CDR1 PRHDT, CDR2 FYEKMQ (reference sequence). This CDR3 comprises 16 residues. The CDR3, as DNA: TGTGCCAGCAGCTCCCCCTCCGGACTAGCGGGAGAGACCCAGTACTTC. It codes for CASSSPSGLAGETQYF.